This T cell receptor (beta chain) was found in a study of human T cells and chemical hapten exposure. The time point here: patch test 2, 6 weeks after DPC sensitization. Treatment indicated: therapeutic diphenylcyclopropenone sensitization with weekly scalp DPC. Each patch-test visit's blood sample preceded patch application. Unique molecular identifiers were attached to individual cDNA molecules during library preparation. TCRdb reprocessed the RACE reads via MiXCR and lists one record per CDR3 protein. Here the sample spans more than 90,000 distinct CDR3 sequences, 9.5% to 12% being singletons. There are many counts of this clonotype. The germline V gene encodes CDR1 MDHEN and CDR2 SYDVKM. The ends were cut back, 0 bases at V and 4 bases at J, with 12 bases in the middle. The CDR3 contains 15 residues.

The V call is TRBV28, the J call TRBJ1-1, with a weak D call TRBD1 (6 bases). The receptor was derived from a woman aged 40 to 50 with alopecia areata. Some clones in this sample may be carry-over from other donors' samples. The starting material was whole blood, obtained in connection with sensitization to the hapten diphenylcyclopropenone (DPC). The CDR3 DNA reads TGTGCCAGCAGTTTATGGGGCAACAGGGCCACTGAAGCTTTCTTT. This sequence encodes CASSLWGNRATEAFF.